The 8 T cell receptor beta chains presented below share a single source sample, sequenced in a study of blood T cell repertoires in COVID-19. Assay: immunoSEQ multiplex PCR; the TCRdb copy retains only in-frame clones and omits some. The table shows around 290,000 clones, with 75% to 90% occurring only once. The specimen was peripheral blood. All receptors come from a woman aged 70-85 years with COVID-19, enrolled during active disease.

This chain links TRBV5-6 with TRBJ1-2; 7 bases are shared with TRBD1. The length of the CDR3 is 15 residues. The trim removed 4 bases at V and 5 bases at J, leaving 11 bases unmatched. Germline CDR1 reads SGHDT; CDR2 reads YYEEEE. DNA of the CDR3: TGTGCCAGCAGCGTAATCGACAGGGAAGAATATGGCTACACCTTC. Protein product: CASSVIDREEYGYTF.

The chain has TRBV18 and TRBJ2-3; D perhaps matches TRBD2 (6 bases). The germline CDR1 and CDR2 sequences are KGHSH and LQKENI. V lost 0 bases, J lost 6 bases, and 16 bases lay in between. CDR3 length: 16 residues. The CDR3 DNA reads TGTGCCAGCTCACCACCAGTTAGCGGCGCCTCCGATACGCAGTATTTT. Amino acid sequence: CASSPPVSGASDTQYF.

A word on this clone: The same CDR3 can be traced to other DNA sequences in this sample. The chain employs TRBV5-1 and TRBJ1-4; the match to TRBD1 covers 7 bases. Germline V gives CDR1 SGHRS, CDR2 YFSETQ. V lost 0 bases, J lost 7 bases, and 3 bases stayed unmatched. The CDR3 is 14 residues long. Written as DNA, the CDR3 is TGCGCCAGCAGCTTGGGACAGGGCGGTGAAAAACTGTTTTTT. Translated, it gives CASSLGQGGEKLFF.

The chain has TRBV19 and TRBJ1-1; 8 positions match TRBD1. Germline assignment: CDR1 LNHDA and CDR2 SQIVND (reference sequence). This CDR3 spans 14 amino acids. V lost 5 bases and J lost 6; bases outside the gene matches: 8. Here the CDR3 reads CASSPSGGRSEAFF. The CDR3 DNA sequence: TGTGCCAGTAGTCCCTCAGGGGGCAGGTCTGAAGCTTTCTTT. The entire variable domain, with the rest obtained from reference TRBV19 and TRBJ1-1, is as follows: DGGITQSPKYLFRKEGQNVTLSCEQNLNHDAMYWYRQDPGQGLRLIYYSQIVNDFQKGDIAEGYSVSREKKESFPLTVTSAQKNPTAFYLCASSPSGGRSEAFFGQGTRLTVV.

This chain uses TRBV5-4 with TRBJ2-5; 14 nucleotides agree with TRBD2. V was clipped by 3 bases and J by 5 bases; unmatched bases: 9. This CDR3 has 17 residues. Germline loops: CDR1 SGHNT, CDR2 YYREEE (reference sequence). CDR3 nucleotides: TGTGCCAGCAGCTCAGGGACTAGCGGGGGTCTGGGGGAGACCCAGTACTTC. Protein: CASSSGTSGGLGETQYF.

The sample holds a few counts of this clone. The chain joins TRBV4-1 to TRBJ2-2; 9 bases align to TRBD1. The CDR3 is 15 residues long. The J segment lost 6 bases and the V segment lost 5 bases, leaving 7 bases of the junction unmatched. Germline loops: CDR1 MGHRA, CDR2 YSYEKL. The CDR3 nucleotides read TGCGCCAGCAGCTACAGGGGGCGAAAGGCCGGGGAGCTGTTTTTT. This translates into CASSYRGRKAGELFF.

CDR3 protein: CASSSGRETGELFF. The CDR3 region has the DNA TGTGCCAGTAGTAGTGGCAGGGAAACCGGGGAGCTGTTTTTT. The chain joins TRBV19 to TRBJ2-2, with TRBD1 as a possible D gene (5 bases). The CDR3 covers 14 residues. From germline, CDR1 is LNHDA and CDR2 SQIVND (reference sequence). V lost 4 bases to trimming and J lost 5 bases, with 11 bases between them. Variable domain in full (rest from reference TRBV19 and TRBJ2-2): DGGITQSPKYLFRKEGQNVTLSCEQNLNHDAMYWYRQDPGQGLRLIYYSQIVNDFQKGDIAEGYSVSREKKESFPLTVTSAQKNPTAFYLCASSSGRETGELFFGEGSRLTVL.

The gene calls are TRBV13 and TRBJ1-2, with 7 nucleotides matching TRBD1. From germline, CDR1 is PRHDT and CDR2 FYEKMQ (reference sequence). The ends lost 6 bases at V and 6 bases at J; junction bases unmatched: 10. This CDR3 comprises 14 residues. The CDR3 region is CASSHPRGIDGYTF. The CDR3 DNA is TGTGCCAGCAGTCACCCCAGGGGGATCGATGGCTACACCTTC.